A single TCR beta chain is shown here with its context. The antigen this receptor binds is unknown. Base-call qualities are not available, and no considerably larger clone is one nucleotide away. TCRbeta CDR3 regions were amplified from genomic DNA using the immunoSEQ Assay, a bias-controlled multiplex PCR. The original pipeline was this. The number of nucleated cells in each sample was estimated from the amplification of reference gene primers within the assay. To quantify the absolute abundance of each unique TCRbeta CDR3 rearrangement, sequence reads were collapsed and filtered. For each sample, productive Simpson clonality was calculated as the square root of Simpson's diversity index across productive rearrangements. Held by TCRdb, this immuneACCESS table contains in-frame sequences only and omits some clones. Under half of the omission traces to an unresolved V gene where checked; the cause of the rest is unknown. V and J calls and clone size are copied from that table; D and trimming were computed from the DNA. This sample lists 150,000 to 200,000 clones; approximately 87% were detected once. The leading ten clones occupy 4% of the sample.

This sample stems from a study of blood T cell repertoires in COVID-19 (TCRdb year 2020). Some background on the complete study: Samples covering the acute and convalescent phases of COVID-19 were provided by collaborators in the United States, Italy and Spain. The material from the prospective study consisted of cDNA or gDNA derived from T cells, B-cell-depleted T cells, or PBMCs. The dataset comprised deeply sampled blood TCRbeta repertoires from subjects exposed to, actively infected with, or recovered from COVID-19. The repertoires were released in a freely available public database intended as a resource for research on the immune response to SARS-CoV-2. Samples came from the ongoing ImmuneRACE study (first 160 participants) plus 1,254 subjects from 6 global collaborators. The sample metadata nearly always contained a de-identified subject ID, COVID-19 status, age in years and sex. Where HLA class I and class II types were available, the types were taken from metadata supplied by the sample provider, not from assay-based typing.

Each collaborating institution followed its own protocols to collect whole blood in K2EDTA tubes. For TCRbeta analysis, collaborator samples were shipped as frozen whole blood, as isolated PBMCs, or as DNA extracted from either sample type. Counted from cysteine to phenylalanine, this CDR3 has 15 amino acids. Of all the DNA, just the CDR3 is kept, 45 bases in frame from base 1. The germline V gene sets CDR1 to SNHLY and CDR2 to FYNNEI. V gives up 3 bases and J gives up 0 bases, and the segment between their germline ends measures 12 bases. Beyond this particular receptor, the publication reports: The amount of clinical and demographic metadata varied by source and participant and was provided uncurated.

Sample: peripheral blood. The receptor was isolated from a woman between 65 and 79 years old with acute or convalescent COVID-19. The chain links TRBV2 with TRBJ2-7; the D gene lacks a confident call. The encoded CDR3 is CASSDLQASSYEQYF. Read as DNA, the sequence is TGTGCCAGCAGTGATTTGCAGGCGAGCTCCTACGAGCAGTACTTC.